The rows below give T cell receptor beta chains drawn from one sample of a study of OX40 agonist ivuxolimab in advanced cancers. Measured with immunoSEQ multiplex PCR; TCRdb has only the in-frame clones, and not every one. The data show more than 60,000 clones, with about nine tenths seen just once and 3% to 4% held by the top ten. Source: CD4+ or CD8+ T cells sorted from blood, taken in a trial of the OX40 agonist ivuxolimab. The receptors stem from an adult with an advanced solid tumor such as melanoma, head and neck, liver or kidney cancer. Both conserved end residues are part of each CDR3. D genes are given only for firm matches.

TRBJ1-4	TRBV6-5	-	CASSLWTAENEKLFF
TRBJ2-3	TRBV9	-	CASSVVGTDTQYF
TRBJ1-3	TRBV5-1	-	CASSLFTPGNTIYF
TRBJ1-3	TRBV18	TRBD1	CASSPQGASGNTIYF
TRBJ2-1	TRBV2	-	CASTRGRYSYNEQFF
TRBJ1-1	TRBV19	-	CASSIVRGWTEAFF
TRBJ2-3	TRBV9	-	CASSVEGPRRTDTQYF
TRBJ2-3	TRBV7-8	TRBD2	CASSLGASGIHTDTQYF
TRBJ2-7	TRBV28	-	CASSLQGYEQYF
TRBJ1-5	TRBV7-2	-	CASRPGGANQPQHF
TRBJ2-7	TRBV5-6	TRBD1	CASSLGQGAYEQYF
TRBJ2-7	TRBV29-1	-	CSVAGAGTYEQYF
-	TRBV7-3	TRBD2	CASSPTSGSIEQYF
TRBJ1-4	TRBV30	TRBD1	CAWSAQGEKLFF
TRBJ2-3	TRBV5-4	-	CASSLGVTQADTQYF
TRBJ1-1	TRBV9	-	CASSAGRATEAFF
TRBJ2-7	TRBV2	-	CASRLEGLSYEQYF
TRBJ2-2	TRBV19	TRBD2	CASSIEASGGNTGELFF
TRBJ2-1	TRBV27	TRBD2	CASSFGGRDPNEQFF
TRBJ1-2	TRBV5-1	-	CASSLGQTYGYTF
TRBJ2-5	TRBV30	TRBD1	CAWSLGDRDAETQYF
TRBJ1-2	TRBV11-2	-	CASSLWSDGYGYTF
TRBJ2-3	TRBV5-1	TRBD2	CASSEERAGGTDTQYF
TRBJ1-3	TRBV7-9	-	CASRIGYSGNTIYF
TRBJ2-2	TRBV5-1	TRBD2	CASSILGTTSGELFF
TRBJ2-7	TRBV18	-	CASSPPSGLDEQYF
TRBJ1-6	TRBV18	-	CASSPPSRTYNSPLHF
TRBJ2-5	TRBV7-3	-	CASSLTRSSETQYF
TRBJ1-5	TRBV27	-	CASSLSIGKPQHF
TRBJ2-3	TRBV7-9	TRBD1	CASSYHRGSDTQYF
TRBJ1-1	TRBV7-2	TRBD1	CASSLTGDTEAFF
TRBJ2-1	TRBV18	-	CASSQEKNYNEQFF
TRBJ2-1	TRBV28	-	CASSLPGRRGDEQFF
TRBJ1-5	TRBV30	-	CAWSVTLGPQHF
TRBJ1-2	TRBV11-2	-	CASSLDPDRGYTF
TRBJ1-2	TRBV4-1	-	CASSHPQRTNYGYTF
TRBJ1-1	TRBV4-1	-	CASSQAAFPGNTEAFF
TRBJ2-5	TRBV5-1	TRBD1	CASSTTGVQETQYF
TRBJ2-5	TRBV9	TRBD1	CASSVTGTGGLETQYF
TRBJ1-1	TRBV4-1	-	CASSQESGVGNTEAFF
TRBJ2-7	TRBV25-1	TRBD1	CASSERNGQGDEQYF
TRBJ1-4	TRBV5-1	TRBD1	CASKVQGAGEKLFF
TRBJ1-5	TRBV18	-	CASSPVGGFGNQPQHF
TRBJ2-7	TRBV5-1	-	CASSSTGFYEQYF
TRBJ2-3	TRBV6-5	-	CASSIRGRTDTQYF
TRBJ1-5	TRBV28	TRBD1	CASIQGAQNQPQHF
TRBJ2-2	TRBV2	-	CASTLVVRNFLFF
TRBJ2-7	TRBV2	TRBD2	CASKQVGTSYEQYF
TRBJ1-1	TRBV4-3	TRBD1	CASSLTGMGTEAFF
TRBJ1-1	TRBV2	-	CASSQLGQSAFF
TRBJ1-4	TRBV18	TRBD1	CASSPDRAANEKLFF